This record looks at one T cell receptor (beta chain) sequence and its context. Its target antigen remains unknown. One base away there is no much larger clone; base qualities are not given. This sample is drawn from a study of OX40 agonist ivuxolimab in advanced cancers. With respect to the entire study: Ivuxolimab, which targeted the costimulatory receptor OX40 (CD134), was an agonistic, fully human IgG2 monoclonal antibody. The point of sequencing TCRbeta in the periphery was to test whether ivuxolimab changed TCR sequence diversity and drove clonal T-cell expansion. Of the roughly 51 dose-escalation patients, hepatocellular carcinoma was present in around 20, melanoma in some 15, renal cell carcinoma in 9 and head and neck cancer in 9. Intravenous ivuxolimab was administered to patients every 2 weeks at six dose levels: 0.01, 0.1, 0.3, 1.5, 3 and 10 mg/kg. Partial responses were achieved by three dose-escalation patients, of whom one had hepatocellular carcinoma and two had cutaneous melanoma. The monotherapy dose-escalation portion (N of about 50 patients) of the phase I ivuxolimab trial is reported in the paper. Prior anti-PD-1, anti-PD-L1 or anti-CTLA-4 therapy was permitted, and 30% to 50% of dose-escalation patients had received checkpoint inhibitors. In the dose-escalation cohort, 65% to 90% of patients were male, and the mean age was approximately 55 years, with a range of roughly 23 to 85.

For sequencing of the TCRbeta CDR3 region, genomic DNA was extracted from the sorted cells. The immunoSEQ Assay was used for sequencing of TCRbeta CDR3 regions. Imported from immuneACCESS, the table was reduced by TCRdb to in-frame sequences with V and J called. These copies leave out some clones; in studies compared against another copy, an unresolved V gene accounts for under half, and the cause of the remainder is not known. In all, the sample holds about 17,000 clones, and roughly four fifths of those were seen once. The ten largest make up around an eighth of the sample. The CDR3 starts with the cysteine, ends with the phenylalanine, and has 12 residues. CDR3 DNA only is kept here, 36 bases in frame from base 1. V drops 7 bases and J drops 6 bases, leaving 13 bases in between. The CDR1 and CDR2 encoded by the germline V gene are SNHLY and FYNNEI. The trial excluded patients who had a history of autoimmune disease or who were on systemic immunosuppression. Peripheral blood for TCR sequencing was collected from all dose cohorts at baseline, on cycle 4 day 1, and on cycle 7 day 1. Samples came from an open-label, multicenter, first-in-human phase I dose-escalation trial of ivuxolimab. The trial enrolled adults with locally advanced or metastatic head and neck squamous cell, hepatocellular, melanoma or renal cell carcinoma. Before TCR sequencing, CD4+ T cells and CD8+ T cells from peripheral blood were sorted into separate populations.

On the study overall, not on this receptor specifically: In the 0.1-3.0 mg/kg groups, partial responders had among the lowest normalized peripheral clonal expansion, particularly in CD8+ T cells. Low levels of normalized T-cell clonal expansion were also seen in some patients who did not respond. At doses of 0.1 to 3.0 mg/kg, clonal expansion of both CD4+ and CD8+ blood T cells was observed from baseline to week 6. After ivuxolimab, expanded clones were on average more numerous among CD8+ T cells than among CD4+ T cells. The antigen specificity of the clonally expanded peripheral T cells was not determined.

The clonotype was recovered from an adult with an advanced solid tumor such as melanoma, head and neck, liver or kidney cancer. The chain is assembled from TRBV2 and TRBJ2-7; the D assignment is uncertain and may be TRBD1 or TRBD2, with 5 bases supporting each. The input for sequencing was CD4+ or CD8+ T cells sorted from blood, taken in a trial of the OX40 agonist ivuxolimab. The CDR3 loop reads CASTLGPGEQYF. The bases read TGTGCCAGCACTCTGGGACCTGGCGAGCAGTACTTC.